Detailed here is one T cell receptor (beta chain). It was with 60 Vbeta and 13 Jbeta primers that the PCR ran. TCRdb's copy holds only in-frame clones and misses some; the assay was immunoSEQ multiplex PCR. The record lists 100,000 to 150,000 clones, of which the ten most abundant hold about 2.2%. Germline V gene sequence: CDR1 LGHNA, CDR2 YNFKEQ. This CDR3 is built from 16 residues. The V and J ends lost 4 bases and 2 bases, in that order; junction bases with no gene match: 8. The data belong to a study of cytomegalovirus exposure and HLA in healthy donors. Sequenced input: PBMCs. The TCR comes from a man in his forties in good health and CMV-seronegative. The chain couples TRBV4-2 to TRBJ2-3; 8 bases agree with TRBD2. In DNA, the CDR3 is TGTGCCAGCAGCCCCGTGATAGCGGGATACACAGATACGCAGTATTTT. Protein: CASSPVIAGYTDTQYF.